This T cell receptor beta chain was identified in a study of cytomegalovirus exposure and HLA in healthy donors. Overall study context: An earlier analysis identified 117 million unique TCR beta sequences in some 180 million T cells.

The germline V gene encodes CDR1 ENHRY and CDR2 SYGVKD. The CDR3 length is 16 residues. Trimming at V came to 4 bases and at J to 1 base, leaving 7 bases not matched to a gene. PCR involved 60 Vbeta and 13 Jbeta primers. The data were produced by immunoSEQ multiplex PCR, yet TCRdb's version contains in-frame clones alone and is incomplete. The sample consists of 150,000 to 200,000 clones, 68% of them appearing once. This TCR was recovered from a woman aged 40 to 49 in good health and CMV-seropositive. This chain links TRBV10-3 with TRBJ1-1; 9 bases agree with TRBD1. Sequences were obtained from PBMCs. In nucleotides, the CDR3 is TGTGCCATCAGTGGACTGATGGGACAGGGGAACACTGAAGCTTTCTTT. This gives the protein CAISGLMGQGNTEAFF.